The clone carrying this T cell receptor (beta chain) occurred a few times. This specimen comes from a study of blood T cell repertoires in COVID-19. Overall study: Acute and convalescent COVID-19 specimens originated in the United States, Italy and Spain. Sources were T cells, B-cell-depleted T cells, or PBMCs; the material itself was cDNA or gDNA.

As originally analysed: How many nucleated cells were present was estimated from reference gene primer amplification. The table came from immunoSEQ multiplex PCR; TCRdb's copy has only in-frame clones and leaves some out. The V and J calls and clone size are taken from that table; D and trimming were inferred from the DNA. The sample records tens of thousands of clones, 90% being singletons. J was trimmed by 2 bases and V by 1 base; bases with no gene match: 2. The CDR3 runs to 15 residues. Germline lookup yields CDR1 SGHTA and CDR2 FQGNSA. The rearrangement uses TRBV7-2 and TRBJ2-7, with 10 bases that match TRBD1. The sequenced material came from peripheral blood. The origin of this receptor is a man between 65 and 85 years old with acute or convalescent COVID-19. DNA for the CDR3: TGTGCCAGCAGCTTAGGGGACAGGGGTACCTACGAGCAGTACTTC. Protein: CASSLGDRGTYEQYF.